The 5 T cell receptor beta chains given below trace back to one sample, sequenced in a study of blood T cell repertoires in COVID-19. The repertoire was sequenced with immunoSEQ multiplex PCR; TCRdb's copy has only in-frame clones and lacks some. The repertoire holds about 150,000 clones, with roughly four fifths as singletons. Material: peripheral blood. All receptors come from a human donor with acute or convalescent COVID-19. The donor label of this sample is uncertain.

This chain connects TRBV9 to TRBJ1-5; no clear D gene. Germline V gives CDR1 SGDLS, CDR2 YYNGEE. CDR3 length: 14 amino acids. Trimming cost V 0 bases and J 2 bases, with 6 bases left between them. In nucleotides, the CDR3 is TGTGCCAGCAGCGTAGACAGTGGCAATCAGCCCCAGCATTTT. It yields the protein CASSVDSGNQPQHF.

This clone has a single count. The CDR3 here is CASSIASRDNQPQHF. The CDR3 DNA follows: TGTGCCAGTAGTATAGCATCCAGGGACAATCAGCCCCAGCATTTT. The genes are TRBV19 and TRBJ1-5, with D possibly matching TRBD1 (5 bases). Germline CDR1 and CDR2: LNHDA and SQIVND (reference sequence). V was trimmed by 1 base and J by 3 bases, leaving 10 bases between them. The CDR3 has 15 residues.

The chain carries TRBV12-1 and TRBJ1-4; the D call of TRBD1 is as the table states it, not checked on the DNA. TRBV12-1 is designated a pseudogene. This CDR3 contains 15 residues. For the CDR3, the DNA is TGTGCCAGCAGCTTTGTGGGGGCTCGGAGTGAAAAACTGTTTTTT. Translated: CASSFVGARSEKLFF.

This clone was counted a few times. The chain's CDR3 is CASSEAPGDTQYF. The CDR3, as DNA: TGTGCCAGCAGTGAAGCCCCAGGGGATACGCAGTATTTT. This chain joins TRBV6-1 and TRBJ2-3, with D possibly matching TRBD1 (5 bases). CDR1 MNHNS and CDR2 SASEGT come from the germline V gene. The length of the CDR3 is 13 residues. With 0 bases removed from V and 6 bases from J, the gap between germline ends came to 7 bases.

This rearrangement joins TRBV7-2 to TRBJ1-2; the match to TRBD1 covers 10 bases. Per the germline V gene, CDR1 is SGHTA and CDR2 is FQGNSA. Trimming at V came to 4 bases and at J to 5 bases, leaving 16 bases not matched to a gene. The CDR3 is 18 amino acids. The DNA for the CDR3 is TGTGCCAGCAGCTCCACTTGGTGGGGGACAGGGGAATCTTATGGCTACACCTTC. Amino acids: CASSSTWWGTGESYGYTF.